This TCR beta chain was sequenced for a study of human T cells and chemical hapten exposure. In the study overall: Doses of diphenylcyclopropenone went to the patients' scalps weekly throughout the approximately 25-week study. Alopecia areata, totalis or universalis affected patients, mainly female.

A single record per CDR3 protein comes from TCRdb applying MiXCR to the RACE reads. There are some 87,000 distinct CDR3 sequences in the sample; 9% to 12% occur only once, and around 1.3% lies in the top ten. This CDR3 contains 14 residues. The ends lost 3 bases at V and 5 bases at J; junction bases unmatched: 4. Germline CDR1 and CDR2: LGHDT and YNNKEL (reference sequence). Stated time point: patch test 1, 2 weeks after DPC sensitization. The treatment here: therapeutic diphenylcyclopropenone sensitization with weekly scalp DPC. This chain joins TRBV3-1 and TRBJ2-1, with 7 nucleotides matching TRBD2. The TCR was taken from a woman in her forties or fifties with alopecia areata. Some clones in this sample may be carry-over from other donors' samples. Sample: whole blood, taken in connection with sensitization to the hapten diphenylcyclopropenone (DPC). Here the CDR3 DNA reads TGTGCCAGCAGCCACCGGACTAGAAACAATGAGCAGTTCTTC. Translation: CASSHRTRNNEQFF.